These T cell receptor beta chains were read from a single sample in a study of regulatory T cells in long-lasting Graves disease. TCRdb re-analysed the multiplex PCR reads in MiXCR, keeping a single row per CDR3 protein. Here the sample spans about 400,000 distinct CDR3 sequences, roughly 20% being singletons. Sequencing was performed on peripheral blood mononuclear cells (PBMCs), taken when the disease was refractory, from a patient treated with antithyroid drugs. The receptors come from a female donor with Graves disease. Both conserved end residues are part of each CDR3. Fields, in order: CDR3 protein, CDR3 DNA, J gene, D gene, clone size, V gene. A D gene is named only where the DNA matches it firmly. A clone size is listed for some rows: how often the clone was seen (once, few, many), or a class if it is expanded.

CDR3 protein: CASSESWGSGNSPLHF; CDR3 DNA: TGTGCCAGCAGTGAATCTTGGGGGTCTGGTAATTCACCCCTCCACTTT; J gene: TRBJ1-6; D gene: NA; clone size: few; V gene: TRBV25-1
CDR3 protein: CASSFGTGARKLFF; CDR3 DNA: TGTGCCAGCAGTTTTGGGACAGGGGCCAGAAAACTGTTTTTT; J gene: TRBJ1-4; D gene: TRBD1; clone size: NA; V gene: TRBV12-3/TRBV12-4
CDR3 protein: CASSDRGPYVSNQPQHF; CDR3 DNA: TGTGCCAGCAGTGACCGGGGGCCATATGTGAGCAATCAGCCCCAGCATTTT; J gene: TRBJ1-5; D gene: NA; clone size: NA; V gene: TRBV6-4
CDR3 protein: CASSAGLAGQETQYF; CDR3 DNA: TGCGCCAGCAGTGCTGGCCTAGCGGGACAAGAGACCCAGTACTTC; J gene: TRBJ2-5; D gene: TRBD2; clone size: many; V gene: TRBV10-1
CDR3 protein: CASSSLGGTVYEQYF; CDR3 DNA: TGCGCCAGCAGCTCCCTGGGCGGGACGGTCTACGAGCAGTACTTC; J gene: TRBJ2-7; D gene: NA; clone size: NA; V gene: TRBV5-1
CDR3 protein: CSARDQTGWGNTGELFF; CDR3 DNA: TGCAGTGCTAGAGATCAGACAGGCTGGGGTAACACCGGGGAGCTGTTTTTT; J gene: TRBJ2-2; D gene: NA; clone size: NA; V gene: TRBV20-1
CDR3 protein: CASRIRGLQETQYF; CDR3 DNA: TGTGCCAGCAGGATTAGGGGACTTCAAGAGACCCAGTACTTC; J gene: TRBJ2-5; D gene: NA; clone size: many; V gene: TRBV27
CDR3 protein: CSVKDRGGAEAFF; CDR3 DNA: TGCAGCGTTAAGGACAGGGGAGGCGCTGAAGCTTTCTTT; J gene: TRBJ1-1; D gene: TRBD1; clone size: NA; V gene: TRBV29-1
CDR3 protein: CASSLGVAQGLLDTQYF; CDR3 DNA: TGCGCCAGCAGCTTGGGGGTCGCGCAGGGATTGTTGGATACGCAGTATTTT; J gene: TRBJ2-3; D gene: NA; clone size: NA; V gene: TRBV5-1
CDR3 protein: CASSEQGDNSPLHF; CDR3 DNA: TGTGCCAGCAGCGAACAGGGGGACAATTCACCCCTCCACTTT; J gene: TRBJ1-6; D gene: TRBD1; clone size: many; V gene: TRBV2
CDR3 protein: CASSPSGLAGGKTQYF; CDR3 DNA: TGTGCCAGCAGCCCATCGGGACTAGCGGGAGGAAAGACCCAGTACTTC; J gene: TRBJ2-5; D gene: TRBD2; clone size: few; V gene: TRBV11-1
CDR3 protein: CATRQTLETQYF; CDR3 DNA: TGTGCCACCAGACAGACCCTAGAGACCCAGTACTTC; J gene: TRBJ2-5; D gene: NA; clone size: many; V gene: TRBV2
CDR3 protein: CASSPAWDVAEAFF; CDR3 DNA: TGTGCCAGCAGTCCAGCGTGGGACGTAGCTGAAGCTTTCTTT; J gene: TRBJ1-1; D gene: NA; clone size: many; V gene: TRBV12-3/TRBV12-4
CDR3 protein: CASSRQQLKQYF; CDR3 DNA: TGTGCCAGCAGCCGTCAACAACTCAAGCAGTACTTC; J gene: TRBJ2-7; D gene: NA; clone size: NA; V gene: TRBV12-3/TRBV12-4
CDR3 protein: CSARVSGETQYF; CDR3 DNA: TGCAGTGCTAGAGTATCGGGGGAGACCCAGTACTTC; J gene: TRBJ2-5; D gene: NA; clone size: many; V gene: TRBV20-1
CDR3 protein: CASSSGTSPVEQYF; CDR3 DNA: TGTGCCAGCAGTTCCGGGACTTCCCCGGTCGAGCAGTACTTC; J gene: TRBJ2-7; D gene: NA; clone size: many; V gene: TRBV28
CDR3 protein: CASSPGQASVSEQYF; CDR3 DNA: TGTGCCAGCAGCCCGGGACAGGCCTCAGTTTCCGAGCAGTACTTC; J gene: TRBJ2-7; D gene: TRBD1; clone size: many; V gene: TRBV7-2
CDR3 protein: CASSADRVSAGELFF; CDR3 DNA: TGTGCCAGCAGCGCCGACAGGGTCTCTGCCGGGGAGCTGTTTTTT; J gene: TRBJ2-2; D gene: TRBD1; clone size: many; V gene: TRBV2
CDR3 protein: CSAIGQDHEQYF; CDR3 DNA: TGCAGTGCTATTGGACAGGACCACGAGCAGTACTTC; J gene: TRBJ2-7; D gene: TRBD1; clone size: NA; V gene: TRBV20-1
CDR3 protein: CASSQELAGVGGELFF; CDR3 DNA: TGTGCCAGCAGCCAAGAACTAGCGGGAGTCGGTGGGGAGCTGTTTTTT; J gene: TRBJ2-2; D gene: TRBD2; clone size: few; V gene: TRBV3-1
CDR3 protein: CASSQDGEAFF; CDR3 DNA: TGTGCCAGCAGCCAAGACGGTGAAGCTTTCTTT; J gene: TRBJ1-1; D gene: NA; clone size: many; V gene: TRBV3-1
CDR3 protein: CASRSQGTGREQYF; CDR3 DNA: TGTGCCAGTAGGAGCCAAGGGACAGGGCGCGAGCAGTACTTC; J gene: TRBJ2-7; D gene: TRBD1; clone size: once; V gene: TRBV19
CDR3 protein: CATSRELPTDIQYF; CDR3 DNA: TGTGCCACCAGCAGAGAGCTACCCACGGACATTCAGTACTTC; J gene: TRBJ2-4; D gene: NA; clone size: few; V gene: TRBV15